This T cell receptor (beta chain) was sequenced during a study of blood T cell repertoires in COVID-19. This clone was seen only a few times. The method was immunoSEQ multiplex PCR; TCRdb's version includes in-frame clones alone and lacks a portion of them. Found here are 300,000 or so clones, about 92% of them singletons; the top ten hold about 2.4%. Recovered status applied to Cohort 3 donors who had two consecutive negative PCRs. It also applied to those with clearance or with symptom resolution. In germline, CDR1 is SGHDN, CDR2 FVKESK. V lost 1 base, J lost 2 bases, and 13 bases lay in between. The CDR3 loop spans 16 amino acids.

The chain combines TRBV14 with TRBJ2-3, with D unresolved. Sequencing was performed on PBMCs or T cells enriched from blood (not recorded which). This sequence was found in a man in his 60s who had recovered from COVID-19. This CDR3 reads CASSQGSSPFTDTQYF. The CDR3 bases are TGTGCCAGCAGCCAAGGTTCAAGCCCATTCACAGATACGCAGTATTTT.